These 2 T cell receptor beta chains were sequenced from one sample in a study of T cells after yellow fever vaccination (dated by TCRdb to between 2017 and 2020). The sample's treatment or condition, from its label and the paper: live attenuated yellow fever vaccine strain. Library prep was done by 5' RACE. The instrument was an Illumina HiSeq 2500. TCRdb cleaned the public reads at Q25 with fastp, built clones with MiXCR and kept in-frame beta chains. One record per CDR3 amino acid sequence lists the most common genes and DNA. The sample table holds 300,000 to 350,000 distinct CDR3 sequences, of which roughly 8.6% were seen once. The ten largest clonotypes hold around 17% of the sample. The sequences come from PBMCs, collected roughly 46 days after the first yellow fever vaccination. The receptors stem from a man aged 18 to 30 who received the YFV17D yellow fever vaccine.

This clonotype was recorded a few times. The rearrangement uses TRBV12-3 or TRBV12-4 and TRBJ2-2; 12 nucleotides agree with TRBD1. This CDR3 has 19 amino acids. J gave up 3 bases and V 3 bases, and 11 bases lay outside the gene matches. CDR3 nucleotide sequence: TGTGCCAGCAGTTTGGGCATAAAGGGACAGGGGGCTTACACCGGGGAGCTGTTTTTT. Translation gives CASSLGIKGQGAYTGELFF.

The gene calls are TRBV18 and TRBJ2-3; perhaps TRBD2 as D (5 bases). The germline gives CDR1 KGHSH, CDR2 LQKENI. V lost 1 base to trimming and J lost 5 bases, with 10 bases between them. The CDR3 covers 14 residues. The CDR3: CASSPLPGRDTQYF. The CDR3 DNA is TGTGCCAGCTCACCACTTCCGGGGAGAGATACGCAGTATTTT.